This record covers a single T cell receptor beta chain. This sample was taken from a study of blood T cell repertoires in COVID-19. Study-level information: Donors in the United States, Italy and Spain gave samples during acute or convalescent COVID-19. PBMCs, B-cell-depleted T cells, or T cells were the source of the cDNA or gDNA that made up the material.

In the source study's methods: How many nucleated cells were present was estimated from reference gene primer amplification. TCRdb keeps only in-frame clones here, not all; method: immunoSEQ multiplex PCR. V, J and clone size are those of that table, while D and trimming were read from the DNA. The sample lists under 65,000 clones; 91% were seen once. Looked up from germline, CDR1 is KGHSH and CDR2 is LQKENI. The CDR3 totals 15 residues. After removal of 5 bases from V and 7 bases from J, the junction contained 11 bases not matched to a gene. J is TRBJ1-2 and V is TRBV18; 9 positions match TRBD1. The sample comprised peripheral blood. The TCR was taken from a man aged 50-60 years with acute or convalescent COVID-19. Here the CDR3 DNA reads TGTGCCAGCTCAAAAGAAGGACAGGGGATAGCTGGCTACACCTTC. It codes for CASSKEGQGIAGYTF. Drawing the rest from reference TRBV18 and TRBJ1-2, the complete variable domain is NAGVMQNPRHLVRRRGQEARLRCSPMKGHSHVYWYRQLPEEGLKFMVYLQKENIIDESGMPKERFSAEFPKEGPSILRIQQVVRGDSAAYFCASSKEGQGIAGYTFGSGTRLTVV.